This TCR beta chain was captured in a study of blood T cell repertoires in COVID-19. Study in general: T cells, B-cell-depleted T cells, or PBMCs provided the cDNA or gDNA that served as material.

Data came from immunoSEQ multiplex PCR; TCRdb stores just in-frame clones and leaves some out. Of around 170,000 clones listed, 75% to 80% are singletons. With V trimmed by 6 bases and J by 5 bases, 9 bases remained unmatched. The germline V gene encodes CDR1 SNHLY and CDR2 FYNNEI. CDR3 length: 16 amino acids. Sequenced sample: peripheral blood. The receptor comes from a woman over 75 with acute or convalescent COVID-19. The chain carries TRBV2 and TRBJ2-3; TRBD2 agrees at 12 bases. For the CDR3, the DNA is TGTGCCAGCAGCCCACATCTAGCGGGAGGGCAAGATACGCAGTATTTT. Translating gives CASSPHLAGGQDTQYF. Filled out from reference TRBV2 and TRBJ2-3, the complete variable domain reads EPEVTQTPSHQVTQMGQEVILRCVPISNHLYFYWYRQILGQKVEFLVSFYNNEISEKSEIFDDQFSVERPDGSNFTLKIRSTKLEDSAMYFCASSPHLAGGQDTQYFGPGTRLTVL.